This TCR beta chain was recovered during a study of blood T cells in healthy people across ages. A J-beta primer mix and a sample-barcoded 5' primer were used in a second PCR of about 6 to 12 cycles. All cDNA molecules were each tagged by a template-switch adaptor with 12 random nucleotides. TCRdb passed the 5' RACE reads through MiXCR, listing each CDR3 protein once. This sample has approximately 770,000 distinct CDR3 sequences, with 58% found just once. Study observations and caveats: A conclusive naive versus antigen-experienced comparison was prevented by the unsorted PBMCs. Greater diversity and more naive CD4+ cells were seen in long-lived donors than in aged donors.

Germline V lookup: CDR1 LGHNA, CDR2 YSLEER. CDR3 size: 15 residues. J lost 7 bases, V lost 1 base, and 3 bases had no gene match. Extracted total RNA amounted to at least 6 micrograms for each sample. There are many counts of this clonotype. What it binds is not known. The sequence was obtained from a man between 25 and 39 years old in good health. Sequencing was carried out using blood. The rearrangement uses TRBV4-3 and TRBJ1-6; 8 nucleotides align to TRBD1. Here the CDR3 reads CASSQATGVNSPLHF. The CDR3 nucleotides read TGCGCCAGCAGCCAAGCGACAGGGGTAAATTCACCCCTCCACTTT.